What follows are 9 T cell receptor beta chains derived from one specimen sequenced in a study of T cell responses to AZD1222 COVID-19 vaccine. The assay was immunoSEQ multiplex PCR, and TCRdb's table has in-frame clones only and misses some. The sample yields tens of thousands of clones, over 75% seen once. The sample was peripheral blood, taken 28 days after the second AZD1222 dose. The source of these receptors is an adult who received the AZD1222 COVID-19 vaccine.

The chain recombines TRBV11-2 with TRBJ2-2; a possible D gene is TRBD2 (6 bases). CDR1 SGHAT and CDR2 FQNNGV come from the germline V gene. Trimming shortened V by 6 bases and J by 9 bases, and 20 bases separated the two germline ends. The CDR3 totals 15 residues. CDR3 nucleotides: TGTGCCAGCAGTCCCCCCGAGGGAGGAAGCTGGGAGCTGTTTTTT. Amino acids: CASSPPEGGSWELFF.

This chain connects TRBV3-1 (or the pseudogene TRBV3-2) to TRBJ2-7, with 11 nucleotides matching TRBD2. Germline CDR1 reads LGHDT; CDR2 reads YNNKEL (reference sequence). The CDR3 extends over 13 amino acids. V lost 6 bases and J lost 5; bases outside the gene matches: 3. The CDR3 sequence is CASSIAGGHEQYF. The CDR3 bases are TGTGCCAGCAGTATAGCGGGGGGGCACGAGCAGTACTTC.

The sample holds one count of this clone. The gene calls are TRBV7-9 and TRBJ2-2, with 8 positions matching TRBD1. V lost 5 bases to trimming and J lost 6 bases; unmatched junction nucleotides: 8. The germline gives CDR1 SEHNR, CDR2 FQNEAQ (reference sequence). This CDR3 is 15 amino acids long. The CDR3 region is CASSPGGLRPGELFF. The CDR3 nucleotides are TGTGCCAGCAGCCCAGGGGGCTTAAGGCCCGGGGAGCTGTTTTTT.

The V and J genes are TRBV29-1 and TRBJ1-2; D unclear. V was cut by 2 bases and J by 5 bases, with 15 bases left in between. The CDR3 is made up of 14 amino acids. Germline CDR1 and CDR2: SQVTM and ANQGSEA. The CDR3 loop reads CSVESQVVAYGYTF. The CDR3 coding sequence is TGCAGCGTTGAATCCCAGGTAGTGGCTTATGGCTACACCTTC.

This chain links TRBV9 with TRBJ2-7; TRBD1 is a possible D gene (5 bases). Germline V gene sequence: CDR1 SGDLS, CDR2 YYNGEE. The CDR3 loop spans 13 amino acids. Trimming pared 0 bases from V and 6 bases from J, leaving 10 bases between. Written as DNA, the CDR3 is TGTGCCAGCAGCGTAGCGCCCCAGGGCGAGCAGTACTTC. This encodes CASSVAPQGEQYF.

The chain recombines TRBV10-3 with TRBJ1-1, with D perhaps matching TRBD1 (6 bases). The V gene's germline CDR1 is ENHRY and CDR2 SYGVKD. The ends were cut back, 6 bases at V and 5 bases at J, with 16 bases in the middle. The CDR3 spans 14 residues. CDR3 in amino acids: CAIRFGGPGTEAFF. CDR3 in DNA: TGTGCCATCAGGTTTGGGGGGCCGGGAACTGAAGCTTTCTTT.

J is TRBJ1-5 and V is TRBV30, with TRBD1 identical over 8 bases. Unmatched junction bases numbered 8, after V lost 3 bases and J lost 4 bases. The CDR3 consists of 15 residues. Germline V lookup: CDR1 GTSNPN, CDR2 SVGIG (reference sequence). The CDR3 is CAWRGRDRPNQPQHF. In DNA, the CDR3 is TGTGCCTGGAGGGGACGGGACAGGCCAAATCAGCCCCAGCATTTT.

The rearrangement joins TRBV30 to TRBJ2-7, with D possibly being TRBD2 (5 bases). From germline, CDR1 is GTSNPN and CDR2 SVGIG (reference sequence). The CDR3 is made up of 13 amino acids. The ends were cut back, 4 bases at V and 4 bases at J, with 14 bases in the middle. This CDR3 reads CAWKTGERYEQYF. CDR3 sequence (DNA): TGTGCCTGGAAAACCGGGGAAAGGTACGAGCAGTACTTC.

The chain has TRBV7-2 and TRBJ1-5; D not certain. CDR1 is SGHTA, CDR2 FQGNSA, per germline. Trimming shortened V by 5 bases and J by 5 bases, and 10 bases separated the two germline ends. The length of the CDR3 is 13 residues. In DNA, the CDR3 is TGTGCCAGCAGCCCCGTCGGGGATCAGCCCCAGCATTTT. Its protein is CASSPVGDQPQHF. Using reference TRBV7-2 and TRBJ1-5 for the parts outside the CDR3, the full variable domain is GAGVSQSPSNKVTEKGKDVELRCDPISGHTALYWYRQSLGQGLEFLIYFQGNSAPDKSGLPSDRFSAERTGGSVSTLTIQRTQQEDSAVYLCASSPVGDQPQHFGDGTRLSIL.